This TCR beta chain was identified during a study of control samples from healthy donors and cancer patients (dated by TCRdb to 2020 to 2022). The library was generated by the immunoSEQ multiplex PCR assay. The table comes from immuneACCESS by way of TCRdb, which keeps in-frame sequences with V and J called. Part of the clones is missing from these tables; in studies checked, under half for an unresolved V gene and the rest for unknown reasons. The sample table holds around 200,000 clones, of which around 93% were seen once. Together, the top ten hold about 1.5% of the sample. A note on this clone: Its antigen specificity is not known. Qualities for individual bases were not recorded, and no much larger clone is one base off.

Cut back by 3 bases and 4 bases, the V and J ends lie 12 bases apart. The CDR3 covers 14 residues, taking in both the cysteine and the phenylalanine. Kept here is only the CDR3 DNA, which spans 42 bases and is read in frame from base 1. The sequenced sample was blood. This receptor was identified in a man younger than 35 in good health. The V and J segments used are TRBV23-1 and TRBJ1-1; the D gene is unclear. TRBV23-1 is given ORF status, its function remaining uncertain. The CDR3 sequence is CASSHDSQATEAFF. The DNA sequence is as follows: TGCGCCAGCAGTCATGATTCGCAGGCCACTGAAGCTTTCTTT.